The entry that follows covers one T cell receptor beta chain sequence. Its antigen remains unidentified. Nothing much larger sits one base from this clone, and base qualities are not available. The data derive from a study of blood T cell repertoires in COVID-19 (dated by TCRdb to 2018 to 2021). As for the study more broadly: Collaborator samples came from the United States, Italy and Spain and covered acute and convalescent phases of COVID-19. The samples were drawn from the first 160 participants of the ongoing ImmuneRACE study and from more than 1,000 subjects provided by 6 global collaborators. HLA class I and class II types, where available, came from metadata supplied by the sample provider rather than from assay-based typing. Subjects who had been exposed to COVID-19, were actively infected with it, or had recovered from it provided the deeply sampled blood TCRbeta repertoires that made up the dataset. The sample metadata nearly always contained a de-identified subject ID, COVID-19 status, age in years and sex. The repertoires were released in a freely available public database intended as a resource for research on the immune response to SARS-CoV-2. The prospective study material was composed of cDNA or gDNA derived from T cells, B-cell-depleted T cells, or PBMCs.

Study-level results and caveats: The amount of clinical and demographic metadata varied by source and participant and was provided uncurated.

TCRbeta CDR3 regions were amplified from genomic DNA by means of the immunoSEQ Assay, a bias-controlled multiplex PCR. The original pipeline was this. Nucleated cell counts per sample were estimated from amplification of reference gene primers within the assay. To quantify the absolute abundance of each unique TCRbeta CDR3 rearrangement, sequence reads were collapsed and filtered. For each sample, productive Simpson clonality was calculated as the square root of Simpson's diversity index across productive rearrangements. Drawn from immuneACCESS, this table holds only the in-frame rearrangements with V and J called that TCRdb kept. Clones are partly lost; checked studies trace under half to an unresolved V gene and leave the rest unexplained. V, J and clone size are those of that table, while D and trimming were read from the DNA. For this sample the table gives hundreds of thousands of clones, of which roughly 90% were detected only once. Around 3% of the sample belongs to the ten largest clones.

One collaborating source in Seattle enrolled patients while the patients were actively infected and followed the patients over time throughout the course of disease. Each collaborating institution followed its own protocols to collect whole blood in K2EDTA tubes. For TCRbeta analysis, collaborators shipped samples as frozen whole blood, isolated PBMCs, or DNA extracted from either of those sample types. The material sequenced was peripheral blood. This TCR was recovered from a woman in her twenties or thirties with COVID-19, enrolled during active disease.

The nucleotide sequence is TGTGCCAGCAGTATCAGCGGCGTTGGCTACACCTTC. This sequence encodes CASSISGVGYTF. The sequence links TRBV27 to TRBJ1-2; no D gene call is confident. Cut back by 5 bases and 7 bases, the V and J ends lie 11 bases apart. From the germline V gene (reference sequence), CDR1 is MNHEY and CDR2 is SMNVEV. Measured from the cysteine to the phenylalanine, the CDR3 is 12 residues long. Of the read, only the CDR3 DNA is kept; its 36 bases are in frame from base 1.